The sequence of this T cell receptor (beta chain) was determined in a study of post-analysis software for immune sequencing data. Study-wide points: TRBV segments more frequent in patients than in controls numbered about 5 and included TRBV5-6, TRBV5-1 and TRBV20-1.

V was trimmed by 10 bases and J by 6 bases, leaving 18 bases between them. Germline loops: CDR1 MNHNS, CDR2 SASEGT. The CDR3 sequence is 13 residues long. Unique molecular identifiers were present in the TCR beta cDNA libraries. TCRdb re-called the PCR reads with MiXCR, one entry per CDR3 protein. The data contain around 500,000 distinct CDR3 sequences, around a third of them seen just once; the ten biggest clones take up about 5.6%. This clonotype was seen a few times. Its antigen is as yet unknown. The sequenced sample was blood. The TCR originated in a girl aged 2 to 17 with multiple sclerosis. The chain carries TRBV6-1 and TRBJ1-1; D unclear. In DNA form, the CDR3 reads TGTGCCACCTACGACCGGTTGAGGGCTGAAGCTTTCTTT. This codes for CATYDRLRAEAFF.